The clone carrying this T cell receptor (beta chain) showed up just a few times. No antigen is known for it. Per germline, CDR1 MDHEN and CDR2 SYDVKM. CDR3 length: 14 amino acids. V lost 7 bases and J 0 bases, leaving 10 bases between the germline ends. This entry belongs to a study of T cell repertoires in cytomegalovirus infection. General study findings and limits: HLA-C-restricted CMV clonotypes gave the most frequent clonotype in two of eight donors.

MiXCR, applied by TCRdb to the reads, yields one record per CDR3 protein. The top ten clones hold over 12% of a sample with roughly 990,000 distinct CDR3 sequences, about a third of them seen once. The sequence was obtained from a human donor in good health (CMV status not recorded). Some clones in this sample may be carry-over from other donors' samples. V and J are TRBV28 and TRBJ1-3; D might be TRBD1 (5 bases). The sequencing here drew on cultured CD8+ T cells from PBMCs, taken from culture after CMV antigen stimulation. CDR3 region: CASTGGDSGNTIYF. CDR3 in DNA: TGTGCCAGCACTGGGGGAGACTCTGGAAACACCATATATTTT.